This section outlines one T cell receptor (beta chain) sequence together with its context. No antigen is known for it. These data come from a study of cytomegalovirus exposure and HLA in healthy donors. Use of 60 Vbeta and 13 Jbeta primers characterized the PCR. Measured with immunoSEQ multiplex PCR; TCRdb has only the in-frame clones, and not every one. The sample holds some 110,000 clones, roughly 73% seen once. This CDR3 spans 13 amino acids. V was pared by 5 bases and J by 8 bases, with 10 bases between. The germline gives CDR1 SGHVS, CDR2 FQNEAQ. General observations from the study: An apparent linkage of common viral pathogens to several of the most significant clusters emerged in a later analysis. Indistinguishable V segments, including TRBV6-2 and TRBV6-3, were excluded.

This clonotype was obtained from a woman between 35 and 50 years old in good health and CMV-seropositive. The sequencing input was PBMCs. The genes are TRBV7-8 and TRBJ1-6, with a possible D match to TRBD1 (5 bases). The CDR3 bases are TGTGCCAGCAGCGCCCGGACATATTCACCCCTCCACTTT. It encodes CASSARTYSPLHF.